This TCR beta chain was observed in a study of blood T cell repertoires in COVID-19. V lost 7 bases and J lost 6, with 21 bases in between. CDR1 and CDR2 (germline): MNHEY, SMNVEV (reference sequence). The CDR3 has 15 residues. The method was immunoSEQ multiplex PCR; TCRdb's version includes in-frame clones alone and lacks a portion of them. The top ten hold approximately 3.8% of the sample, which has some 280,000 clones, just under 85% seen once. V and J are TRBV27 and TRBJ1-2; maybe TRBD1 (6 bases). The sequenced sample consisted of peripheral blood. The receptor was derived from a woman aged 45 to 65 with active or convalescent COVID-19. The CDR3 sequence is CASKLAGTTWDGYTF. Written as DNA, the CDR3 is TGTGCCAGCAAGTTGGCAGGGACAACTTGGGATGGCTACACCTTC.